The count of the clone carrying this T cell receptor beta chain is one. The data stem from a study of blood T cell repertoires in COVID-19. Study-level information: The origin of the acute and convalescent COVID-19 samples was the United States, Italy and Spain. Sample material is recorded as cDNA or gDNA derived from T cells, B-cell-depleted T cells, or PBMCs.

Seattle patients were enrolled during active infection and followed longitudinally. In the original analysis: How many nucleated cells were present was estimated from reference gene primer amplification. Sequencing used immunoSEQ multiplex PCR; TCRdb keeps in-frame clones, though not all of them. For V, J and clone size, that table is used; D and trimming come from the DNA. The sample shows 230,000 or so clones, around 91% of them seen only once. This TCR was recovered from a woman aged 55-70 years with COVID-19, enrolled during active disease. Sequencing input: peripheral blood.

CDR3: CASSRPVAGGSRNTEAFF. CDR3 nucleotides: TGTGCCAGCAGCCGACCCGTGGCAGGGGGATCGAGGAACACTGAAGCTTTCTTT. This chain uses TRBV6-6 with TRBJ1-1; 7 bases fit TRBD1. CDR1 is MNHNY and CDR2 is SVGAGI in the germline V gene (reference sequence). The CDR3 length is 18 residues. J gave up 1 base and V 6 bases, and 17 bases lay outside the gene matches.